The 15 T cell receptor beta chains presented below share a single source sample, sequenced in a study of shared clonotypes between healthy human individuals. Sequenced by immunoSEQ multiplex PCR; TCRdb stores in-frame clones only, minus some. The data show some 2 million clones, around 95% seen once. Sequenced: naive CD4+ T cells sorted from blood. Subset in this sample: CD45RA+ positively selected. These receptors were obtained from a man between 18 and 35 years old in good health.

The chain recombines TRBV5-1 with TRBJ2-3; 8 nucleotides align to TRBD2. The CDR3 is 15 amino acids. CDR1 SGHRS and CDR2 YFSETQ come from the germline V gene. With 4 bases clipped from V and 4 bases from J, the junction kept 8 bases outside the gene matches. The CDR3 DNA is TGCGCCAGCAGCGGTCGGGAGGGCCGTCCAGATACGCAGTATTTT. Translation gives CASSGREGRPDTQYF.

Note on this clone: This sample also contains other DNA sequences that code for the same CDR3. This chain uses TRBV11-2 with TRBJ2-7; weak D call: TRBD1 (5 bases). The CDR3 extends over 13 amino acids. V was trimmed by 2 bases and J by 2 bases, leaving 7 bases between them. CDR1 and CDR2 (germline): SGHAT, FQNNGV. In nucleotides, the CDR3 is TGTGCCAGCAGCTTAACAGGCGCCTACGAGCAGTACTTC. Translation gives CASSLTGAYEQYF. The full variable domain, its missing parts supplied by reference TRBV11-2 and TRBJ2-7, is EAGVAQSPRYKIIEKRQSVAFWCNPISGHATLYWYQQILGQGPKLLIQFQNNGVVDDSQLPKDRFSAERLKGVDSTLKIQPAKLEDSAVYLCASSLTGAYEQYFGPGTRLTVT.

The V gene is TRBV28, the J gene TRBJ2-3, with TRBD1 as a possible D gene (6 bases). The V end lost 2 bases, the J end lost 3 bases, and 12 bases lay between the germline ends. CDR1 and CDR2 from the germline V gene are MDHEN and SYDVKM. The CDR3 extends over 15 amino acids. The CDR3 is CASSLNTGTTDTQYF. In DNA form, the CDR3 reads TGTGCCAGCAGTTTAAACACAGGGACGACAGATACGCAGTATTTT.

The rearrangement links TRBV15 to TRBJ1-5; D is unresolved. The length of the CDR3 is 12 residues. Germline CDR1 is LNHNV and CDR2 is YYDKDF (reference sequence). V lost 0 bases, J lost 11 bases, and 8 bases lay in between. The CDR3 DNA is TGTGCCACCAGCAGAGATGTCGCGGCCCAGCATTTT. It encodes CATSRDVAAQHF.

The chain employs TRBV2 and TRBJ1-5; D possibly corresponds to TRBD1 (5 bases). The CDR3 covers 14 residues. Germline V gene data show CDR1 as SNHLY and CDR2 as FYNNEI. With 2 bases removed from V and 5 bases from J, the gap between germline ends came to 10 bases. The DNA for the CDR3 is TGTGCCAGCAGTGAACAGGCAGGGTATCAGCCCCAGCATTTT. Amino acid sequence: CASSEQAGYQPQHF.

The rearrangement joins TRBV30 to TRBJ1-5, with 11 nucleotides matching TRBD1. The CDR3 runs 12 residues. Germline CDR1 is GTSNPN and CDR2 is SVGIG (reference sequence). Trimming removed 5 bases from V and 9 bases from J; junction bases left unmatched: 3. CDR3 sequence: CAWAGTGGPQHF. The CDR3 region has the DNA TGTGCCTGGGCTGGGACAGGGGGGCCCCAGCATTTT.

The chain joins TRBV5-5 to TRBJ1-2; D not resolved. The CDR3 contains 14 residues. V lost 3 bases and J 2 bases, leaving 11 bases between the germline ends. The germline CDR1 and CDR2 sequences are SGHKS and YYEKEE (reference sequence). The CDR3 nucleotides are TGTGCCAGCAGCTCCTCACTAGAGAACTATGGCTACACCTTC. This sequence encodes CASSSSLENYGYTF.

The CDR3 loop reads CASSTYSAGSNSPLHF. As DNA, the CDR3 is TGTGCCAGTAGTACCTATAGCGCAGGGAGTAATTCACCCCTCCACTTT. This chain joins TRBV19 and TRBJ1-6; TRBD1 is a possible D gene (5 bases). Germline CDR1 reads LNHDA; CDR2 reads SQIVND (reference sequence). The CDR3 extends over 16 amino acids. Deletions cut 4 bases from V and 6 bases from J, with 16 bases between. Looking up the rest from reference TRBV19 and TRBJ1-6 gives the full variable domain: DGGITQSPKYLFRKEGQNVTLSCEQNLNHDAMYWYRQDPGQGLRLIYYSQIVNDFQKGDIAEGYSVSREKKESFPLTVTSAQKNPTAFYLCASSTYSAGSNSPLHFGNGTRLTVT.

The chain carries TRBV29-1 and TRBJ2-3, with TRBD2 identical over 7 bases. J was trimmed by 5 bases and V by 7 bases; bases with no gene match: 9. This CDR3 has 13 amino acids. Germline values: CDR1 SQVTM, CDR2 ANQGSEA. CDR3 in amino acids: CSAPGGAGDTQYF. CDR3 coding DNA: TGCAGCGCCCCGGGGGGAGCCGGAGATACGCAGTATTTT.

This chain uses TRBV7-2 with TRBJ2-7; a possible D gene is TRBD2 (6 bases). The ends were cut back, 1 base at V and 5 bases at J, with 12 bases in the middle. In germline, CDR1 is SGHTA, CDR2 FQGNSA. This CDR3 comprises 14 residues. CDR3: CASSLESGGHEQYF. The CDR3 DNA sequence: TGTGCCAGCAGCTTAGAGTCCGGGGGACACGAGCAGTACTTC. Looking up the rest from reference TRBV7-2 and TRBJ2-7 gives the full variable domain: GAGVSQSPSNKVTEKGKDVELRCDPISGHTALYWYRQSLGQGLEFLIYFQGNSAPDKSGLPSDRFSAERTGGSVSTLTIQRTQQEDSAVYLCASSLESGGHEQYFGPGTRLTVT.

A single count supports this clone. The junction shows a germline mismatch at one end, possibly a read error. The identical CDR3 is also encoded by other nucleotide sequences in the sample. This chain joins TRBV2 and TRBJ1-1; 7 bases line up with TRBD1. Germline CDR1 SNHLY, CDR2 FYNNEI. The CDR3 contains 13 residues. In DNA, the CDR3 is TGTGCCAGCTTCCCCAACAGGGGCAATGAAGCTTTCTTC. Protein sequence: CASFPNRGNEAFF.

To note about this clone: The sample has other DNA sequences that encode this CDR3 too. The chain joins TRBV13 to TRBJ1-2; possibly TRBD1 for D (6 bases). CDR1 PRHDT and CDR2 FYEKMQ come from the germline V gene (reference sequence). This CDR3 spans 13 amino acids. Trimming took 0 bases from V and 4 from J, leaving 6 bases between them. CDR3 in DNA: TGTGCCAGCAGCTTAGGACAGGGCTATGGCTACACCTTC. Protein: CASSLGQGYGYTF.

The chain recombines TRBV6-1 with TRBJ2-5; possible D gene TRBD2, 6 bases. CDR3 length: 16 amino acids. In germline, CDR1 is MNHNS, CDR2 SASEGT. V was cut by 0 bases and J by 2 bases, with 13 bases left in between. The CDR3 sequence is CASSEAVGGSQETQYF. DNA of the CDR3: TGTGCCAGCAGTGAAGCGGTGGGAGGTTCGCAAGAGACCCAGTACTTC.

This chain connects TRBV7-2 to TRBJ1-2; 12 nucleotides match TRBD1. V gave up 6 bases and J gave up 8 bases; unmatched junction bases: 4. The CDR3 has 13 amino acids. Germline assignment: CDR1 SGHTA and CDR2 FQGNSA. The CDR3 coding sequence is TGTGCCAGCAGTTCCGGGACAGGGGGCGGCTACACCTTC. Protein product: CASSSGTGGGYTF.

This chain joins TRBV18 and TRBJ2-1; D remains unclear. The CDR3 consists of 15 residues. Trimming took off 2 bases at V and 6 bases at J, with 14 bases between the two ends. The germline V gene has CDR1 KGHSH and CDR2 LQKENI. The CDR3: CASSPILGKGNEQFF. The CDR3 DNA sequence: TGTGCCAGCTCACCAATTTTGGGTAAGGGCAATGAGCAGTTCTTC.